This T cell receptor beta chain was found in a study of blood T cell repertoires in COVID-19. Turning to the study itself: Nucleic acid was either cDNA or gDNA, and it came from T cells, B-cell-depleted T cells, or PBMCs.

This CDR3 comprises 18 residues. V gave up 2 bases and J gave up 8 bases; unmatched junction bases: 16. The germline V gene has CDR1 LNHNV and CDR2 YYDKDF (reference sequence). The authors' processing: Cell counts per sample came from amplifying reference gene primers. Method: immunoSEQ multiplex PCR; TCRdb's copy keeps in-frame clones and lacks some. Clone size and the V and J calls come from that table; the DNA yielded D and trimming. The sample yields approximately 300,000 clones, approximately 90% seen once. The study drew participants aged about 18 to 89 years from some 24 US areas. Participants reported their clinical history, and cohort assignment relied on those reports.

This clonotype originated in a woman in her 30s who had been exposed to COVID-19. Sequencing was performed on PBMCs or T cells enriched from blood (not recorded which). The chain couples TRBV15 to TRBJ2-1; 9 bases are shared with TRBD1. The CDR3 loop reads CATSRRYPGQGFGHEQFF. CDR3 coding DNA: TGTGCCACCAGCAGACGATACCCGGGACAGGGCTTTGGTCATGAGCAGTTCTTC.